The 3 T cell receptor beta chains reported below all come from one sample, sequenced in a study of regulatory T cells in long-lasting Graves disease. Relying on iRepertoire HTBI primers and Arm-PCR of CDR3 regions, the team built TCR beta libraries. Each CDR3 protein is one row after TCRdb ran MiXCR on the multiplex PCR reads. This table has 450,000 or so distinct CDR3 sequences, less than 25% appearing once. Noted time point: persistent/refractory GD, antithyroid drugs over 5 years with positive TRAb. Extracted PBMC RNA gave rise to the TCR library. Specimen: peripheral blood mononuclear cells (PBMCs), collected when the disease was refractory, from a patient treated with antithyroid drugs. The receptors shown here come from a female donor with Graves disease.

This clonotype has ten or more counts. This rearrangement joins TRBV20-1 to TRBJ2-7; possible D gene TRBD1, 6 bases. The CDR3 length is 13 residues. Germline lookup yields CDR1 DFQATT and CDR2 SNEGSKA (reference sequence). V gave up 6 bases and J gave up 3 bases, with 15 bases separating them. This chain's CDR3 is CSAYRLQGYEQYF. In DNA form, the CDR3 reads TGCAGTGCCTACCGATTACAGGGCTACGAGCAGTACTTC.

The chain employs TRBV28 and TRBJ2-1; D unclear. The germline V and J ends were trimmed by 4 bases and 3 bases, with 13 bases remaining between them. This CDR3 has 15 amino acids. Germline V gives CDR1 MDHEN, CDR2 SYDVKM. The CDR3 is CASSSSQTYYNEQFF. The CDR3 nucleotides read TGTGCCAGCAGTTCTTCACAGACCTACTACAATGAGCAGTTCTTC.

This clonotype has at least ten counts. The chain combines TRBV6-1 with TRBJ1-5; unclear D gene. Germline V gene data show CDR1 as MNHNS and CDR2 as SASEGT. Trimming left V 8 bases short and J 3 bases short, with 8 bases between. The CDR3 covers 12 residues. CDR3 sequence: CASSEYNQPQHF. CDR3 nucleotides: TGTGCCAGCTCGGAGTACAATCAGCCCCAGCATTTT.